This T cell receptor beta chain was sequenced during a study of blood T cell repertoires in COVID-19. Overall study context: Samples came from the United States, Italy and Spain, spanning acute and convalescent COVID-19. T cells, B-cell-depleted T cells, or PBMCs supplied cDNA or gDNA.

The CDR3 runs to 17 residues. Germline CDR1 reads MNHEY; CDR2 reads SMNVEV (reference sequence). V lost 6 bases and J 0 bases, leaving 18 bases between the germline ends. Methods used by the authors: Estimation of nucleated cell counts was performed using reference gene primer amplification. The data were produced by immunoSEQ multiplex PCR, yet TCRdb's version contains in-frame clones alone and is incomplete. From that table come the V and J calls and clone size; the DNA was used to work out D and trimming. The table shows more than 14,000 clones, with approximately 83% occurring only once. Sequences were obtained from peripheral blood. The chain has TRBV27 and TRBJ2-1; tentative D call: TRBD2 (6 bases). This TCR came from a human donor in a cohort sampled during active COVID-19. The CDR3 here is CASSRGWGESSYNEQFF. The CDR3, as DNA: TGTGCCAGCAGCCGAGGCTGGGGGGAGAGCTCCTACAATGAGCAGTTCTTC.